The 13 T cell receptor beta chains presented below share a single source sample, sequenced in a study of CD8+CD57+ T cells in acquired aplastic anemia. Profiles of TCR beta VDJ and CDR3 were generated from a genomic DNA template. One entry per CDR3 protein, called by TCRdb with MiXCR from the reads. The profile covers more than 150,000 distinct CDR3 sequences, with 40% to 55% appearing a single time and under 3.5% taken by the ten largest. The specimen was sorted CD4+, CD8+, or CD8+CD57+ T cells (not recorded which) from PBMCs. The receptors here all came from a human donor in good health.

This clonotype has at least ten counts. J is TRBJ2-1 and V is TRBV20-1, with 9 nucleotides matching TRBD2. V lost 5 bases to trimming and J lost 5 bases; unmatched junction nucleotides: 16. This CDR3 has 17 amino acids. CDR1 is DFQATT and CDR2 is SNEGSKA in the germline V gene (reference sequence). CDR3 protein: CSAAPYGATSGHNEQFF. The DNA of the CDR3 is TGCAGTGCTGCCCCCTATGGCGCGACTAGCGGCCACAATGAGCAGTTCTTC.

Only a few counts were recorded for this clonotype. The genes are TRBV18 and TRBJ1-1; maybe TRBD1 (5 bases). This CDR3 is 13 amino acids long. V lost 8 bases and J lost 3, with 13 bases in between. CDR1 KGHSH and CDR2 LQKENI come from the germline V gene. The CDR3 loop is CASGQGSDTEAFF. The CDR3 DNA sequence: TGTGCCAGCGGGCAGGGCTCGGACACTGAAGCTTTCTTT. Together with reference TRBV18 and TRBJ1-1, the CDR3 gives the full variable domain: NAGVMQNPRHLVRRRGQEARLRCSPMKGHSHVYWYRQLPEEGLKFMVYLQKENIIDESGMPKERFSAEFPKEGPSILRIQQVVRGDSAAYFCASGQGSDTEAFFGQGTRLTVV.

This clonotype has ten or more counts. V usage is TRBV7-6 and J usage is TRBJ1-2, with D unresolved. The ends were cut back, 2 bases at V and 6 bases at J, with 19 bases in the middle. The CDR3 is 16 amino acids. Germline assignment: CDR1 SGHVS and CDR2 FNYEAQ. The CDR3 DNA sequence: TGTGCCAGCAGCTTATTGGGGTATAGTAGATCGGATGGCTACACCTTC. Encoded protein: CASSLLGYSRSDGYTF.

The CDR3 loop is CASSADTYYGYTF. The CDR3 coding sequence is TGTGCCAGCAGCGCTGACACATACTATGGCTACACCTTC. The V call is TRBV7-8, the J call TRBJ1-2; D is ambiguous. This CDR3 spans 13 amino acids. V lost 5 bases and J 3 bases, leaving 10 bases between the germline ends. Germline V CDR1 and CDR2: SGHVS, FQNEAQ.

This chain uses TRBV20-1 with TRBJ2-5; TRBD2 aligns across 10 bases. The CDR3 runs to 15 residues. CDR1 and CDR2 (germline): DFQATT, SNEGSKA (reference sequence). V shed 4 bases and J 0 bases; nucleotides not matched to a gene: 5. DNA of the CDR3: TGCAGTGCTACCATACTAGCGGGGTACCAAGAGACCCAGTACTTC. It specifies CSATILAGYQETQYF.

The chain recombines TRBV12-3 or TRBV12-4 with TRBJ2-1, with D possibly matching TRBD2 (6 bases). The CDR3 has 14 residues. Trimming cost V 6 bases and J 4 bases, with 13 bases left between them. The CDR3 loop reads CASRATGLYNEQFF. CDR3 bases: TGTGCCAGCAGGGCAACGGGACTTTACAATGAGCAGTTCTTC.

This clonotype appeared many times. The chain links TRBV19 to TRBJ2-3; 10 nucleotides agree with TRBD1. V lost 2 bases and J lost 4; bases outside the gene matches: 3. The germline V gene encodes CDR1 LNHDA and CDR2 SQIVND (reference sequence). This CDR3 is 15 amino acids long. The CDR3 nucleotides are TGTGCCAGTAGTATAAAGGGACAGGGGCCAGATACGCAGTATTTT. It encodes CASSIKGQGPDTQYF.

This clonotype was seen ten or more times. The genes are TRBV9 and TRBJ1-3, with D perhaps matching TRBD1 (5 bases). The V and J ends lost 4 bases and 4 bases respectively, with 27 bases between them. This CDR3 contains 19 residues. Per the germline V gene, CDR1 is SGDLS and CDR2 is YYNGEE. The CDR3 region has the DNA TGTGCCAGCAGCCCGACAACCCTCGGCTGGGGACGACGGGGAAACACCATATATTTT. This encodes CASSPTTLGWGRRGNTIYF.

Ten or more counts support this clonotype. The rearrangement uses TRBV6-5 and TRBJ2-7, with TRBD2 as a possible D gene (6 bases). CDR3 size: 14 residues. Trimming removed 2 bases at V and 4 bases at J, with 12 bases between. Germline V gene sequence: CDR1 MNHEY, CDR2 SVGAGI. The CDR3 is CASSYGPGVYEQYF. The CDR3 region has the DNA TGTGCCAGCAGTTACGGCCCGGGGGTGTACGAGCAGTACTTC.

This sequence joins TRBV6-5 and TRBJ2-7; tentative D call: TRBD1 (5 bases). V dropped 2 bases and J dropped 5 bases, with 13 bases sitting between them. The germline V gene has CDR1 MNHEY and CDR2 SVGAGI. The CDR3 covers 14 residues. For the CDR3, the DNA is TGTGCCAGCAGTTACGACAGTTCCCTGGACGAGCAGTACTTC. It codes for CASSYDSSLDEQYF.

V and J are TRBV10-2 and TRBJ1-3; D is undetermined. The CDR3 has 17 amino acids. In germline, CDR1 is WSHSY, CDR2 SAAADI. The V end lost 3 bases, the J end lost 0 bases, and 15 bases lay between the germline ends. CDR3: CASSDYPRGYSGNTIYF. CDR3 DNA sequence: TGCGCCAGCAGTGATTACCCCCGAGGGTACTCTGGAAACACCATATATTTT.

Written as DNA, the CDR3 is TGTGCCACCAGCAGAGATACGGCCGGGACAGTAAATTCACCCCTCCACTTT. Protein: CATSRDTAGTVNSPLHF. The chain is built from TRBV15 and TRBJ1-6, with TRBD1 identical over 7 bases. The CDR3 has 17 amino acids. CDR1 LNHNV and CDR2 YYDKDF come from the germline V gene (reference sequence). V shed 0 bases, J shed 7 bases, and the junction held 9 bases outside the gene matches.

This clonotype was detected many times. In DNA, the CDR3 is TGTGCCAGCAGCCTGGGACTAGCGGGACCGGCAGATACGCAGTATTTT. The encoded protein is CASSLGLAGPADTQYF. The chain carries TRBV7-3 and TRBJ2-3; 13 nucleotides line up with TRBD2. This CDR3 is 16 amino acids long. V lost 5 bases, J lost 4 bases, and 6 bases stayed unmatched. Germline V gene lookup returns CDR1 SGHTA and CDR2 FQGTGA.